The 5 T cell receptor beta chains below all came from one sample that was sequenced in a study of blood T cell repertoires in COVID-19. Profiled with immunoSEQ multiplex PCR; TCRdb holds only in-frame clones, not every one. The sample gives roughly 150,000 clones, 88% of which show up once; approximately 2.1% is in the top ten. Sequencing was done on a sample of peripheral blood. The receptor source for this set is a man aged 45 to 65 who had recovered from COVID-19.

This CDR3 reads CASSEVAGYEQYF. The CDR3 nucleotides read TGTGCCAGCAGTGAAGTCGCCGGCTACGAGCAGTACTTC. This chain joins TRBV6-1 and TRBJ2-7; D is uncertain. The CDR3 runs to 13 residues. V was pared by 1 base and J by 3 bases, with 7 bases between. Per germline, CDR1 MNHNS and CDR2 SASEGT.

V gene TRBV7-2 combines with J gene TRBJ2-2; a possible D gene is TRBD2 (6 bases). Trimming took 5 bases from V and 4 from J, leaving 8 bases between them. The germline V gene has CDR1 SGHTA and CDR2 FQGNSA. CDR3 size: 13 residues. The CDR3 DNA is TGTGCCAGCAGCCGGGACTTCACCGGGGAGCTGTTTTTT. This encodes CASSRDFTGELFF.

This rearrangement joins TRBV24-1 to TRBJ1-2; D is perhaps TRBD1 (5 bases). The CDR3 has 15 residues. From germline, CDR1 is KGHDR and CDR2 SFDVKD. V was shortened by 2 bases and J by 1 base, with 10 bases between the two germline ends. CDR3 in amino acids: CATSDSWGVNYGYTF. The CDR3 bases are TGTGCCACCAGTGATTCCTGGGGGGTTAACTATGGCTACACCTTC.

The V call is TRBV12-2, the J call TRBJ2-3; TRBD2 is taken as the D call from the table, unchecked against the DNA. TRBV12-2 is a listed pseudogene. The CDR3 has 19 residues. CDR3 sequence: CASRYLGLWTKTSTDTQYF. As DNA, the CDR3 is TGTGCAAGTCGCTATTTAGGTCTTTGGACTAAAACTAGCACAGATACGCAGTATTTT.

The J gene is TRBJ1-1, the V gene TRBV2; D is uncertain. The V end lost 9 bases, the J end lost 0 bases, and 11 bases lay between the germline ends. The CDR3 covers 13 residues. Germline V gene data show CDR1 as SNHLY and CDR2 as FYNNEI. The CDR3 spells CASSQVLNTEAFF. DNA for the CDR3: TGTGCCAGTTCCCAGGTCCTGAACACTGAAGCTTTCTTT.